This TCR beta chain was sequenced for a study of early T cells in non-severe SARS-CoV-2 infection. Using its own MiXCR run on the 5' RACE reads, TCRdb lists one record per CDR3 protein. Of 60,000 or so distinct CDR3 sequences listed, around 10% are singletons. This clonotype was seen ten or more times. Trimming stripped 5 bases from V and 1 base from J, with 12 bases between. CDR1 is SNHLY, CDR2 FYNNEI, per germline. The CDR3 is made up of 16 amino acids. The TCR sequence derives from an adult who was a healthcare worker with PCR-confirmed SARS-CoV-2 infection or an uninfected control (not recorded which). The rearrangement links TRBV2 to TRBJ2-6; D uncertain. What was sequenced was whole blood. The DNA of the CDR3 is TGTGCCAGCAGTCGCGATATCCATTCTGGGGCCAACGTCCTGACTTTC. Translation: CASSRDIHSGANVLTF.